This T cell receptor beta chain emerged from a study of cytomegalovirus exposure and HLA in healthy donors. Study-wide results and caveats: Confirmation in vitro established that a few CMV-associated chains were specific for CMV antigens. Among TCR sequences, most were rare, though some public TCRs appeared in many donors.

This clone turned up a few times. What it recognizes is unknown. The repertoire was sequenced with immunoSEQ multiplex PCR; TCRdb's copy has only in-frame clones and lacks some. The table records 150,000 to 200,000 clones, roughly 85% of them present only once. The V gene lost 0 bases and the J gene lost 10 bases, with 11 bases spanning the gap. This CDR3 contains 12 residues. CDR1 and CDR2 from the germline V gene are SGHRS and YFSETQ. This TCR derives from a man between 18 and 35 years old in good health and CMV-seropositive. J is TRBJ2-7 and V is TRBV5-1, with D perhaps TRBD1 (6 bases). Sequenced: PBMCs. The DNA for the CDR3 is TGCGCCAGCAGCTTGGGACAGGATTTACAGTACTTC. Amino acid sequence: CASSLGQDLQYF.